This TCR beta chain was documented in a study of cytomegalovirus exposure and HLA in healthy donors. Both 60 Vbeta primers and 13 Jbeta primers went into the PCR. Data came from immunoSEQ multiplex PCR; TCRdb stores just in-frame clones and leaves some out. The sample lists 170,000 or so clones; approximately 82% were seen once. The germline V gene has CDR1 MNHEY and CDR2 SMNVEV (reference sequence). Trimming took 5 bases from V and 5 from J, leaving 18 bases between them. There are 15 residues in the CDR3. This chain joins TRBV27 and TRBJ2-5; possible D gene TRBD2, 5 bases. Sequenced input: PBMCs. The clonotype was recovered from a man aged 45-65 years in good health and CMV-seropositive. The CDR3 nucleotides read TGTGCCAGCAGTCTCATATGGACTGGGAAGGAGACCCAGTACTTC. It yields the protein CASSLIWTGKETQYF.